Below are 7 T cell receptor beta chains sequenced from a single sample in a study of post-analysis software for immune sequencing data. Study outcomes and limitations: TRBV5-6, TRBV5-1 and TRBV20-1 belonged to a set of roughly five TRBV segments that were more frequent in patients than controls.

Carried by the TCR beta cDNA libraries were unique molecular identifiers. TCRdb re-called the PCR reads through MiXCR, storing one row per CDR3 protein. Of about 570,000 distinct CDR3 sequences listed, around 31% are singletons. Their antigens remain unidentified. The sample taken for sequencing was blood. The receptors derive from a girl aged 2-17 years with multiple sclerosis.

The J gene is TRBJ1-1, the V gene TRBV12-3 or TRBV12-4, with a possible D match to TRBD1 (5 bases). This CDR3 spans 14 amino acids. V was trimmed by 4 bases and J by 6 bases, leaving 15 bases between them. CDR3 protein: CASSSASTGAEAFF. CDR3 bases: TGTGCCAGCAGTTCGGCCTCCACAGGTGCTGAAGCTTTCTTT.

The V gene is TRBV5-1, the J gene TRBJ2-4; the D call may be TRBD1 or TRBD2 (5 bases each). V was shortened by 2 bases and J by 8 bases, with 14 bases between the two germline ends. Germline V gene sequence: CDR1 SGHRS, CDR2 YFSETQ. The CDR3 length is 14 residues. In nucleotides, the CDR3 is TGCGCCAGCAGCTTCCGGGACCCCGTTGACATTCAGTACTTC. Translating it yields CASSFRDPVDIQYF.

J is TRBJ2-5 and V is TRBV5-1; D ambiguous. Germline V gene sequence: CDR1 SGHRS, CDR2 YFSETQ. The V end lost 0 bases, the J end lost 9 bases, and 12 bases lay between the germline ends. This CDR3 region has 13 residues. CDR3 bases: TGCGCCAGCAGCTTGGCTACAGAGGTTGCCCAGTACTTC. Protein: CASSLATEVAQYF.

This clonotype was counted between two and nine times. This chain uses TRBV20-1 with TRBJ2-3, with 9 bases that match TRBD2. Germline V gives CDR1 DFQATT, CDR2 SNEGSKA (reference sequence). The CDR3 has 19 amino acids. The V and J ends lost 0 bases and 3 bases, in that order; junction bases with no gene match: 16. CDR3 region: CSAREVIGGGAVATDTQYF. DNA for the CDR3: TGCAGTGCTAGAGAAGTTATTGGCGGGGGGGCCGTAGCTACAGATACGCAGTATTTT.

This clonotype was counted a few times. The rearrangement links TRBV7-9 to TRBJ2-7, with 12 positions matching TRBD1. Germline assignment: CDR1 SEHNR and CDR2 FQNEAQ (reference sequence). The CDR3 totals 15 residues. J lost 5 bases, V lost 4 bases, and 6 bases had no gene match. The CDR3 loop is CASSSTGTGGDEQYF. In DNA form, the CDR3 reads TGTGCCAGCAGCTCAACCGGGACAGGGGGCGACGAGCAGTACTTC.

Notes on this clonotype: This may come from a read error, since a much larger clone is one base off. The chain recombines TRBV11-1 with TRBJ2-5; D might be TRBD1 (6 bases). The germline CDR1 and CDR2 sequences are SGHAT and FQDESV (reference sequence). The CDR3 runs to 11 residues. In nucleotides, the CDR3 is TGTGCCACGTTACAGGGAGAGGCCCAGTACTTC. It specifies CATLQGEAQYF. Drawing the rest from reference TRBV11-1 and TRBJ2-5, the complete variable domain is EAEVAQSPRYKITEKSQAVAFWCDPISGHATLYWYRQILGQGPELLVQFQDESVVDDSQLPKDRFSAERLKGVDSTLKIQPAELGDSAMYLCATLQGEAQYFGPGTRLLVL.

As concerns this clonotype: Possible read error: a much larger clone is one base away. This sequence joins TRBV15 and TRBJ2-5, with TRBD1 matching 7 bases. CDR3 length: 15 residues. From germline, CDR1 is LNHNV and CDR2 YYDKDF (reference sequence). The CDR3 DNA reads as TGTACCACCAGCAGTCTTGGGACAGACCAAGAGACCCAGTACTTC. Translating it yields CTTSSLGTDQETQYF.